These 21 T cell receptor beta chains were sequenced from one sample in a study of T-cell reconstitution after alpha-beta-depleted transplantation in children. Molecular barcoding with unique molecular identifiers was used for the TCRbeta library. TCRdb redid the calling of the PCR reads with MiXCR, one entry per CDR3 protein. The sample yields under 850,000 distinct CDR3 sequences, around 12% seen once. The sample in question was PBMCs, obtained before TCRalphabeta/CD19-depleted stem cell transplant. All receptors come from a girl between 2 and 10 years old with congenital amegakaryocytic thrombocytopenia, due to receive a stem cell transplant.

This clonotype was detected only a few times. CDR3 in DNA: TGCGCCAGCAGCTTGGGGGAGTATGTTCGGAACAATGAGCAGTTCTTC. Translation: CASSLGEYVRNNEQFF. The chain is built from TRBV5-1 and TRBJ2-1; tentative D call: TRBD2 (5 bases). The CDR3 has 16 amino acids. The V and J ends lost 0 bases and 5 bases respectively, with 15 bases between them. CDR1 and CDR2 from the germline V gene are SGHRS and YFSETQ.

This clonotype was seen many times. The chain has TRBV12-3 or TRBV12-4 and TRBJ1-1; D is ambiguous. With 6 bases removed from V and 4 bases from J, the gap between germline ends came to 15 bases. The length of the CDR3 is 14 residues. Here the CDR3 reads CASRQSRSGTEAFF. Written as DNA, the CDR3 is TGTGCCAGCAGACAGTCCAGGAGCGGCACTGAAGCTTTCTTT.

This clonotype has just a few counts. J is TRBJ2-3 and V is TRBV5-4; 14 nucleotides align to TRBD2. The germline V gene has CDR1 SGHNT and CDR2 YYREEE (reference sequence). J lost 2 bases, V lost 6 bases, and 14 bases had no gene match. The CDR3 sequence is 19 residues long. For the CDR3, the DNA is TGTGCCAGCAACTCCTATGGGACTAGCGGGAGATGGAACACAGATACGCAGTATTTT. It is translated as CASNSYGTSGRWNTDTQYF.

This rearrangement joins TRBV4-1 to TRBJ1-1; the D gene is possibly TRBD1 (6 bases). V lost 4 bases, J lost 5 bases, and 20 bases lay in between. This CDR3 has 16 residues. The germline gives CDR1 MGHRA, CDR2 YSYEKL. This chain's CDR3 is CASSRSRSDRRTEAFF. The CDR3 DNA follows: TGCGCCAGCAGCCGATCAAGGAGTGACAGGAGGACTGAAGCTTTCTTT.

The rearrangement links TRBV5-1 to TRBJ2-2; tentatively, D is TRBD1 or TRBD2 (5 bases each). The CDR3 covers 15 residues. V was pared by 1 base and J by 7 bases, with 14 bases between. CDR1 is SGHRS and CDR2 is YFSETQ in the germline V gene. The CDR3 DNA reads TGCGCCAGCAGCTTGACTAGGGGAACGAGCGGGGAGCTGTTTTTT. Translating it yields CASSLTRGTSGELFF.

The CDR3 region has the DNA TGTGCCATCTGGGGATCCTCCTACGAGCAGTACTTC. Residues: CAIWGSSYEQYF. The rearrangement uses TRBV7-2 and TRBJ2-7; D remains ambiguous. V was cut by 10 bases and J by 0 bases, with 10 bases left in between. The CDR3 is 12 amino acids. Germline CDR1 SGHTA, CDR2 FQGNSA. Variable domain in full (rest from reference TRBV7-2 and TRBJ2-7): GAGVSQSPSNKVTEKGKDVELRCDPISGHTALYWYRQSLGQGLEFLIYFQGNSAPDKSGLPSDRFSAERTGGSVSTLTIQRTQQEDSAVYLCAIWGSSYEQYFGPGTRLTVT.

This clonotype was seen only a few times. The DNA for the CDR3 is TGTGCCAGCAGACCAAGCGGGAGTGGAGGGGCCGGGGAGCTGTTTTTT. It is translated as CASRPSGSGGAGELFF. V gene TRBV3-1 combines with J gene TRBJ2-2; 8 bases are shared with TRBD2. Germline CDR1 reads LGHDT; CDR2 reads YNNKEL (reference sequence). J lost 6 bases, V lost 6 bases, and 12 bases had no gene match. The CDR3 runs to 16 residues.

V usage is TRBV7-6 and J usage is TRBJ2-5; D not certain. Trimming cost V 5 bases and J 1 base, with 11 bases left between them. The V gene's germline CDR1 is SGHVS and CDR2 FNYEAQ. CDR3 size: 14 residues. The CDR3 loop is CASSLQTGQETQYF. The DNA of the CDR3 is TGTGCCAGCAGCCTACAGACCGGCCAAGAGACCCAGTACTTC.

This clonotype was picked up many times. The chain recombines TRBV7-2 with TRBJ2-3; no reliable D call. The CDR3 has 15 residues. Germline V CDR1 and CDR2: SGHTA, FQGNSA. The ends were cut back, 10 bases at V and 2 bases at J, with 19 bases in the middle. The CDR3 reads CAIMDLPEDTDTQYF. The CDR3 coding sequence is TGTGCCATAATGGACCTGCCTGAGGACACAGATACGCAGTATTTT.

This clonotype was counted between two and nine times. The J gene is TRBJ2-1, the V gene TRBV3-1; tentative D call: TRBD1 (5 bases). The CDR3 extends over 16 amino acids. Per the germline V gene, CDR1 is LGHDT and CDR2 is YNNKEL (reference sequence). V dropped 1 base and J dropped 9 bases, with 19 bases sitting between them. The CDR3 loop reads CASSQGPTVQGGEQFF. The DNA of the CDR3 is TGTGCCAGCAGCCAAGGACCCACGGTTCAGGGTGGTGAGCAGTTCTTC.

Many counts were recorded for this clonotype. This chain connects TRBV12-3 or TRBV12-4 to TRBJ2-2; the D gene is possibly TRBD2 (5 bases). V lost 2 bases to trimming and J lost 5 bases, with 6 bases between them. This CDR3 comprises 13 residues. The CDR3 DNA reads TGTGCCAGCAGTTTATGGGAGACCGGGGAGCTGTTTTTT. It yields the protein CASSLWETGELFF.

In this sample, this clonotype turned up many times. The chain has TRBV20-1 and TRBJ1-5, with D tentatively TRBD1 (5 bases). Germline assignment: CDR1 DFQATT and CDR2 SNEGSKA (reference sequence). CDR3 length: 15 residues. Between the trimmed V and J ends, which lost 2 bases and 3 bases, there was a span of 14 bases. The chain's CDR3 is CSARTVGGYNQPQHF. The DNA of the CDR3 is TGCAGTGCTAGAACGGTGGGGGGTTACAATCAGCCCCAGCATTTT.

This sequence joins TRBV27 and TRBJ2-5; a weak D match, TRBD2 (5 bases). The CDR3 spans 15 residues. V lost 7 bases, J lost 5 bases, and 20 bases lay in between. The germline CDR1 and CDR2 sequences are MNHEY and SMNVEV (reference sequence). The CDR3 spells CASKSSWALRETQYF. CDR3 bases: TGTGCCAGCAAGTCTAGCTGGGCTCTGCGCGAGACCCAGTACTTC.

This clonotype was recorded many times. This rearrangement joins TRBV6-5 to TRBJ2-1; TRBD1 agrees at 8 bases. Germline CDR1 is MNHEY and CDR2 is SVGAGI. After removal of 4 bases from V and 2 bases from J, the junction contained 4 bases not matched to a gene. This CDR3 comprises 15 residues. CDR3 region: CASSSRQGPYNEQFF. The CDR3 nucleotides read TGTGCCAGCAGTTCGAGACAGGGGCCCTACAATGAGCAGTTCTTC.

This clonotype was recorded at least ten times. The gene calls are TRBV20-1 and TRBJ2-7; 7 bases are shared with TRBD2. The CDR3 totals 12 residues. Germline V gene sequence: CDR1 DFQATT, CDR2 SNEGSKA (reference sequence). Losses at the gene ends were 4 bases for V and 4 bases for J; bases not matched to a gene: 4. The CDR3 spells CSATGGRYEQYF. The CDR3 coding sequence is TGCAGTGCTACGGGCGGGAGATACGAGCAGTACTTC.

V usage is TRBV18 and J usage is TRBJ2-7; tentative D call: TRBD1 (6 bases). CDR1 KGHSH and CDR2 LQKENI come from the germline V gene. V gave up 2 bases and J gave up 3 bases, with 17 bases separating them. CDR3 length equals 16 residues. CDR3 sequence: CASSPRPGQGNYEQYF. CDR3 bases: TGTGCCAGCTCACCAAGGCCAGGGCAGGGGAACTACGAGCAGTACTTC.

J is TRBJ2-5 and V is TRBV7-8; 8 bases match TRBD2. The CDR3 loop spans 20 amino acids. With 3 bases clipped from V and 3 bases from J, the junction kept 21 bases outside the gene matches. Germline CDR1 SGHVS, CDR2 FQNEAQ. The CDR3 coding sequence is TGTGCCAGCAGCTTCAGTAGGCTCTTATACGAGCGGGAGAGAGAAGAGACCCAGTACTTC. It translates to CASSFSRLLYEREREETQYF.

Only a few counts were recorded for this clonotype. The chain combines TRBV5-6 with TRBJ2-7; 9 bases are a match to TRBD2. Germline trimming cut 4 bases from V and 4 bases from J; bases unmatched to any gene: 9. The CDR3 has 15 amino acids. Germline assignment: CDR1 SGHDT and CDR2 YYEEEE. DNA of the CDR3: TGTGCCAGCAGCGGGATAGCGGGGGACCCTTACGAGCAGTACTTC. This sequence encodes CASSGIAGDPYEQYF.

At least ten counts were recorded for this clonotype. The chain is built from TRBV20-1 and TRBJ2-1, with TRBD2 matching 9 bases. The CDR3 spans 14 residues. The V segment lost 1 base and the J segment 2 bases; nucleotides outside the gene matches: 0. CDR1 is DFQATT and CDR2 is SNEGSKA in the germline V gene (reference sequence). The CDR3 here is CSARGGRAYNEQFF. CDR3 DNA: TGCAGTGCTAGAGGCGGGAGGGCCTACAATGAGCAGTTCTTC.

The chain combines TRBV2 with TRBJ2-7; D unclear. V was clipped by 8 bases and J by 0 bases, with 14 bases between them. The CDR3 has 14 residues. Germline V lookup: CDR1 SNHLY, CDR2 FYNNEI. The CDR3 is CASGTRPPSYEQYF. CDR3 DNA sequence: TGTGCCAGCGGAACCCGACCTCCCTCCTACGAGCAGTACTTC.

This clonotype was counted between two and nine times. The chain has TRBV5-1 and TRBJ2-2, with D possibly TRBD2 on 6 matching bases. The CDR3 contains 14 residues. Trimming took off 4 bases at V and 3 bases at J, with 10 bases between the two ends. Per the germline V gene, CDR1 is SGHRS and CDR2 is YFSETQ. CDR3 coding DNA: TGCGCCAGCAGCGGGGCTAGCGACACCGGGGAGCTGTTTTTT. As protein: CASSGASDTGELFF.